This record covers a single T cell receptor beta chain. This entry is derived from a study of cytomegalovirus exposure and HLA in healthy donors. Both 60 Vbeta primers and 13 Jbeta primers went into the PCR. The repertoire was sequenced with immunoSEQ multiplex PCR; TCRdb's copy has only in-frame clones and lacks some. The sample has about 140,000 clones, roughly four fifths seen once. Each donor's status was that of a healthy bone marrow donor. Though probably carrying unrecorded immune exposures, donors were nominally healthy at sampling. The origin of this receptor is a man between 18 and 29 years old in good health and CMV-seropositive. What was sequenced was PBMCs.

The CDR3 here is CASKSGKEAFF. DNA of the CDR3: TGTGCCAGTAAATCGGGGAAGGAAGCTTTCTTT. The genes are TRBV6-1 and TRBJ1-1; D uncertain. Trimming removed 9 bases from V and 8 bases from J, with 13 bases in between. Looked up from germline, CDR1 is MNHNS and CDR2 is SASEGT. The CDR3 contains 11 residues.